This T cell receptor (beta chain) was captured by sequencing in a study of T-cell memory formation after mild COVID-19. As for the study in general: Clustering of TCRs was largely donor specific.

This clonotype was found many times. TCRdb re-called the 5' RACE reads through MiXCR, storing one row per CDR3 protein. The sample lists about 13,000 distinct CDR3 sequences; 12% were seen once. CDR3 length equals 14 residues. Germline loops: CDR1 SQVTM, CDR2 ANQGSEA. Trimming removed 4 bases from V and 7 bases from J; junction bases left unmatched: 9. The origin of this receptor is an adult woman who had mild COVID-19 (a few samples of this study predate the infection). Cell type and time point are not known. This sequence joins TRBV29-1 and TRBJ1-2, with TRBD1 identical over 10 bases. Source material: PBMCs or a T cell subset sorted from them (not recorded which). CDR3 sequence: CSVVIGTGAFGYTF. The DNA of the CDR3 is TGCAGCGTTGTGATTGGGACAGGGGCTTTTGGCTACACCTTC.